This T cell receptor (beta chain) was recovered during a study of T cells in Graves' hyperthyroidism and ophthalmopathy. The investigators amplified TCR beta CDR3 regions from RNA transcripts. During a first-round RT-PCR of the TCR CDR3, the HTBI primer set was used. TCRdb reprocessed the multiplex PCR reads with MiXCR, giving one entry per CDR3 protein. Of hundreds of thousands of distinct CDR3 sequences listed, roughly 46% were seen once; the top ten hold roughly 8.2%. Study-wide points: Ophthalmopathy was told apart from stable hyperthyroidism by a 13 V-J model.

CDR1 DFQATT and CDR2 SNEGSKA come from the germline V gene (reference sequence). The CDR3 is 13 residues long. Deletions cut 4 bases from V and 2 bases from J, with 12 bases between. Regarding this clonotype: Its antigen remains unknown.

The TCR was taken from a young woman with Graves' hyperthyroidism. The sample consisted of peripheral blood or thyroid tissue (not recorded which). V is TRBV20-1 and J is TRBJ2-7; D perhaps matches TRBD1 (6 bases). CDR3 sequence: CSATRGGTYEQYF. CDR3 coding DNA: TGCAGTGCTACCAGGGGCGGAACCTACGAGCAGTACTTC.